Listed below are T cell receptor beta chains from one sample, sequenced in a study of glioma-infiltrating T cells. TCRdb re-called the multiplex PCR reads with MiXCR, one entry per CDR3 protein. The sample has approximately 12,000 distinct CDR3 sequences; around 27% are singletons. What was sequenced was glioma tissue, nonneoplastic brain tissue, or PBMCs (not recorded which). The origin of the receptors is a human donor with low-grade glioma or glioblastoma, undergoing nonglioma brain surgery, or in good health (not recorded which). Each CDR3 is given with its conserved first and last residue. The D gene is left open where the match is weak. The size field is filled for only some rows; it gives once, few, many or a size class.

size: .
D: .
J: TRBJ2-2
V: TRBV4-1
CDR3: CASSLGRGNTGELFF
DNA: TGCGCCAGCAGCCTCGGACGGGGGAACACCGGGGAGCTGTTTTTT

size: .
D: TRBD1
J: TRBJ1-1
V: TRBV6-1
CDR3: CASGTRGRRWKYTEAFF
DNA: TGTGCCAGCGGTACCAGGGGGCGCAGATGGAAATACACTGAAGCTTTCTTT

size: many
D: TRBD2
J: TRBJ2-3
V: TRBV6-4
CDR3: CASSDVPGGTDTQYF
DNA: TGTGCCAGCAGTGACGTCCCGGGAGGGACAGATACGCAGTATTTT

size: .
D: TRBD2
J: TRBJ2-3
V: TRBV6-4
CDR3: CASSYVAGEADTQYF
DNA: TGTGCCAGCAGTTACGTAGCGGGAGAGGCAGATACGCAGTATTTT

size: many
D: TRBD1
J: TRBJ1-1
V: TRBV28
CDR3: CASSLPGGDTEAFF
DNA: TGTGCCAGCAGTTTACCAGGGGGGGACACTGAAGCTTTCTTT

size: .
D: TRBD2
J: TRBJ2-5
V: TRBV5-1
CDR3: CASSLMDGGSGPQYF
DNA: TGCGCCAGCAGCCTCATGGACGGGGGGAGTGGGCCCCAGTACTTC

size: few
D: .
J: TRBJ2-7
V: TRBV19
CDR3: CATATGSYEQYF
DNA: TGTGCCACCGCGACAGGTTCCTACGAGCAGTACTTC

size: few
D: .
J: TRBJ1-5
V: TRBV7-9
CDR3: CASSFDREPQHF
DNA: TGTGCCAGCAGCTTCGACCGGGAGCCCCAGCATTTT

size: many
D: .
J: TRBJ1-2
V: TRBV20-1
CDR3: CSALGTAGDRGYTF
DNA: TGCAGTGCTCTAGGGACCGCGGGGGACCGGGGCTACACCTTC

size: few
D: .
J: TRBJ2-7
V: TRBV7-2
CDR3: CASSTYYEQYF
DNA: TGTGCCAGCAGTACCTACTACGAGCAGTACTTC

size: .
D: .
J: TRBJ1-2
V: TRBV7-9
CDR3: CASSLNQGPNYGYTF
DNA: TGTGCCAGCAGCTTAAACCAGGGGCCTAACTATGGCTACACCTTC

size: many
D: .
J: TRBJ1-1
V: TRBV7-3
CDR3: CASSLTGNTEAFF
DNA: TGTGCCAGCAGCTTAACCGGTAACACTGAAGCTTTCTTT

size: many
D: TRBD1
J: TRBJ2-3
V: TRBV28
CDR3: CACRDRFFRVTDTQYF
DNA: TGTGCCTGCCGGGACAGGTTTTTTAGAGTTACAGATACGCAGTATTTT

size: many
D: TRBD1
J: TRBJ2-1
V: TRBV6-1
CDR3: CASSLRTGGYNEQFF
DNA: TGTGCCAGCAGTCTGCGGACAGGAGGCTACAATGAGCAGTTCTTC

size: many
D: .
J: TRBJ2-5
V: TRBV4-1
CDR3: CASSQDRETQYF
DNA: TGCGCCAGCAGCCAAGATCGCGAGACCCAGTACTTC

size: .
D: .
J: TRBJ2-1
V: TRBV4-1
CDR3: CASSPGAHQNEEFF
DNA: TGCGCCAGCAGCCCCGGGGCCCACCAAAATGAGGAGTTCTTC

size: many
D: .
J: TRBJ2-5
V: TRBV28
CDR3: CASSYSDQETQYF
DNA: TGTGCCAGCAGTTACAGCGACCAAGAGACCCAGTACTTC

size: .
D: .
J: TRBJ1-4
V: TRBV2
CDR3: CASSDDWAVEKLFF
DNA: TGTGCCAGCAGTGATGACTGGGCGGTGGAAAAACTGTTTTTT

size: once
D: .
J: TRBJ2-7
V: TRBV20-1
CDR3: CSAPQGGTPEQYF
DNA: TGCAGTGCCCCCCAGGGCGGGACACCCGAGCAGTACTTC

size: .
D: TRBD2
J: TRBJ2-3
V: TRBV12-5
CDR3: CASGRTSGTDTQYF
DNA: TGTGCTAGTGGAAGGACTAGCGGGACAGATACGCAGTATTTT

size: .
D: TRBD1
J: TRBJ1-2
V: TRBV5-1
CDR3: CASSRDRTLNYGYTF
DNA: TGCGCCAGCAGCCGGGACAGGACCCTTAACTATGGCTACACCTTC

size: many
D: .
J: TRBJ2-1
V: TRBV20-1
CDR3: CSARNARDPYNEQFF
DNA: TGCAGTGCTAGAAATGCGCGGGACCCCTACAATGAGCAGTTCTTC

size: medium-sized
D: .
J: TRBJ1-5
V: TRBV15
CDR3: CATSRDPGKSNQPQHF
DNA: TGTGCCACCAGCAGAGATCCCGGGAAAAGCAATCAGCCCCAGCATTTT

size: few
D: TRBD2
J: TRBJ2-1
V: TRBV20-1
CDR3: CSAFSGTSGYSEQFF
DNA: TGCAGTGCATTTTCCGGGACTAGCGGGTATAGTGAGCAGTTCTTC

size: many
D: .
J: TRBJ2-1
V: TRBV28
CDR3: CASSPLAGIYNEQFF
DNA: TGTGCCAGCAGTCCCCTTGCGGGGATCTACAATGAGCAGTTCTTC

size: many
D: .
J: TRBJ2-1
V: TRBV11-3
CDR3: CASSPRGSRDYNEQFF
DNA: TGTGCCAGCAGCCCAAGGGGGAGTCGGGACTACAATGAGCAGTTCTTC

size: .
D: .
J: TRBJ2-1
V: TRBV4-2
CDR3: CACSFRDSTYNEQFF
DNA: TGTGCCTGCAGCTTCCGGGATAGTACCTACAATGAGCAGTTCTTC

size: many
D: TRBD1
J: TRBJ1-2
V: TRBV27
CDR3: CASSLNPDRDYGYTF
DNA: TGTGCCAGCAGTCTAAACCCAGACAGGGACTATGGCTACACCTTC

size: medium-sized
D: TRBD1
J: TRBJ1-1
V: TRBV28
CDR3: CASSLRDSTTLDTEAFF
DNA: TGTGCCAGCAGTCTCCGGGACAGCACTACCCTTGACACTGAAGCTTTCTTT

size: .
D: .
J: TRBJ2-3
V: TRBV27
CDR3: CASSTRRLVGAVTDTQYF
DNA: TGTGCCAGCAGTACTAGAAGACTAGTCGGGGCCGTCACAGATACGCAGTATTTT

size: .
D: .
J: TRBJ1-1
V: TRBV7-6
CDR3: CASSLLPLRLNTEAFF
DNA: TGTGCCAGCAGCCTTTTACCCCTAAGGCTGAACACTGAAGCTTTCTTT

size: many
D: TRBD2
J: TRBJ2-7
V: TRBV20-1
CDR3: CSGEGLAGTYEQYF
DNA: TGCAGTGGGGAGGGACTAGCGGGAACCTACGAGCAGTACTTC

size: medium-sized
D: .
J: TRBJ2-5
V: TRBV6-6
CDR3: CASSYSDSIETQYF
DNA: TGTGCCAGCAGTTACTCAGACTCAATTGAGACCCAGTACTTC

size: many
D: .
J: TRBJ1-2
V: TRBV20-1
CDR3: CSARSGFIVYGYTF
DNA: TGCAGTGCTAGATCGGGGTTCATAGTCTATGGCTACACCTTC

size: .
D: TRBD1
J: TRBJ1-1
V: TRBV19
CDR3: CASSERDGQGNEEGTEAFF
DNA: TGTGCCAGTAGCGAGAGAGACGGACAGGGAAATGAGGAAGGAACTGAAGCTTTCTTT

size: medium-sized
D: .
J: TRBJ2-7
V: TRBV7-9
CDR3: CASSPNRDPYEQYF
DNA: TGTGCCAGCAGCCCAAACAGGGATCCCTACGAGCAGTACTTC

size: few
D: .
J: TRBJ2-2
V: TRBV4-2
CDR3: CASSQDLSANTGELFF
DNA: TGTGCCAGCAGCCAAGATCTTAGCGCGAACACCGGGGAGCTGTTTTTT

size: many
D: .
J: TRBJ2-7
V: TRBV20-1
CDR3: CSARDLAGEAREQYF
DNA: TGCAGTGCTAGAGATTTGGCAGGGGAAGCGCGGGAGCAGTACTTC

size: many
D: .
J: TRBJ1-5
V: TRBV12-3/TRBV12-4
CDR3: CASSSRRYQPQHF
DNA: TGTGCCAGCAGTTCCCGGAGATATCAGCCCCAGCATTTT

size: .
D: .
J: TRBJ2-5
V: TRBV12-2
CDR3: CASRPVRAGGETQYF
DNA: TGTGCAAGTCGCCCGGTAAGGGCAGGGGGAGAGACCCAGTACTTC

size: .
D: TRBD2
J: TRBJ2-1
V: TRBV19
CDR3: CASSIGTSNEQFF
DNA: TGTGCCAGTAGTATAGGGACTAGCAATGAGCAGTTCTTC

size: medium-sized
D: .
J: TRBJ2-7
V: TRBV6-1
CDR3: CASNFPPSSYEQYF
DNA: TGTGCCAGCAACTTCCCTCCTAGCTCCTACGAGCAGTACTTC

size: many
D: .
J: TRBJ2-3
V: TRBV10-3
CDR3: CAISEEDTQYF
DNA: TGTGCCATCAGTGAGGAGGATACGCAGTATTTT

size: few
D: TRBD1
J: TRBJ2-3
V: TRBV5-1
CDR3: CASSLEQGATDTQYF
DNA: TGCGCCAGCAGCTTGGAACAGGGGGCCACAGATACGCAGTATTTT

size: many
D: TRBD2
J: TRBJ2-7
V: TRBV27
CDR3: CASSFSGRFSYEQYF
DNA: TGTGCCAGCAGTTTTAGCGGGAGATTCTCCTACGAGCAGTACTTC

size: .
D: .
J: TRBJ2-5
V: TRBV27
CDR3: CASSLDLSQETQYF
DNA: TGTGCCAGCAGCTTGGACCTAAGCCAAGAGACCCAGTACTTC

size: few
D: .
J: TRBJ2-1
V: TRBV9
CDR3: CASSVEGVGSYNEQFF
DNA: TGTGCCAGCAGCGTAGAGGGAGTAGGGTCCTACAATGAGCAGTTCTTC

size: many
D: .
J: TRBJ1-2
V: TRBV11-2
CDR3: CASSREGQTNYGYTF
DNA: TGTGCCAGCAGCCGCGAGGGGCAGACTAACTATGGCTACACCTTC

size: many
D: .
J: TRBJ2-3
V: TRBV25-1
CDR3: CASSDSSPGDTQYF
DNA: TGTGCCAGCAGTGATTCGTCACCTGGGGATACGCAGTATTTT

size: .
D: TRBD1
J: TRBJ2-1
V: TRBV28
CDR3: CASSGTGVPYNEQLF
DNA: TGTGCCAGCAGCGGGACAGGGGTTCCGTACAATGAGCAGCTCTTC

size: .
D: TRBD2
J: TRBJ2-5
V: TRBV20-1
CDR3: CSARGVRETQYF
DNA: TGCAGCGCCCGGGGGGTCAGAGAGACCCAGTACTTC

size: medium-sized
D: .
J: TRBJ2-1
V: TRBV12-3/TRBV12-4
CDR3: CASSLLGGNEQFF
DNA: TGTGCCAGCAGTCTCCTAGGGGGCAATGAGCAGTTCTTC

size: .
D: .
J: TRBJ2-1
V: TRBV20-1
CDR3: CSANPPGVYEQSF
DNA: TGCAGTGCTAACCCCCCCGGGGTGTATGAGCAGTCCTTC

size: .
D: TRBD2
J: TRBJ2-3
V: TRBV7-3
CDR3: CASSPLAGEIGTQYF
DNA: TGTGCCAGCAGCCCTCTAGCGGGAGAAATTGGAACGCAGTATTTT

size: .
D: .
J: TRBJ1-2
V: TRBV24-1
CDR3: CATSDSPPEASSGYTF
DNA: TGTGCCACCAGTGATTCGCCTCCGGAGGCTTCGTCTGGCTACACCTTC